This T cell receptor (beta chain) was recovered during a study of graft-versus-host responses after intestinal transplantation. Measured with immunoSEQ multiplex PCR; TCRdb has only the in-frame clones, and not every one. Of around 90,000 clones listed, 90% to 95% are singletons. As concerns this clone: Its specificity is unknown.

CDR3 length: 13 residues. V was clipped by 6 bases and J by 7 bases; unmatched bases: 7. Germline V gene data show CDR1 as SGHTS and CDR2 as YDEGEE. Study-wide findings and caveats: Association was observed between peak circulating GvH clone levels and early post-transplant HvG declines.

The receptor was isolated from a human donor who received an intestinal transplant. The sample consisted of unstimulated CD8+ T cells sorted from spleen or lymph node cells, taken before intestinal transplant. This rearrangement joins TRBV5-8 to TRBJ2-7, with 10 bases fitting TRBD1. CDR3 amino acids: CASKSGTGEEQYF. In DNA form, the CDR3 reads TGTGCCAGCAAGTCGGGGACAGGGGAGGAGCAGTACTTC.